The entry that follows covers one TCR beta chain sequence. Its antigen is currently unknown. The entry originates in a study of response to subunit inactivated influenza vaccine. General study findings and limits: The authors put forward the suggestion that each seasonal influenza vaccination may bring in only a limited number of new T cells.

Germline V gives CDR1 SEHNR, CDR2 FQNEAQ (reference sequence). The CDR3 contains 16 residues. V dropped 3 bases and J dropped 7; count of bases not matched to a gene: 13. TCRdb re-called the RT-PCR reads with MiXCR, one entry per CDR3 protein. The sample includes approximately 530,000 distinct CDR3 sequences, 10% to 15% of them seen just once. V usage is TRBV7-9 and J usage is TRBJ2-7; TRBD2 matches 9 bases. This sample comprised PBMCs from blood, obtained roughly 48 days after vaccination. The clonotype originates from a man between 45 and 60 years old who received an inactivated influenza vaccine. The CDR3 DNA reads as TGTGCCAGCAGCTTTTTCGGTTCTGCGGGAGGGAATGAGCAGTACTTC. Amino acids: CASSFFGSAGGNEQYF.